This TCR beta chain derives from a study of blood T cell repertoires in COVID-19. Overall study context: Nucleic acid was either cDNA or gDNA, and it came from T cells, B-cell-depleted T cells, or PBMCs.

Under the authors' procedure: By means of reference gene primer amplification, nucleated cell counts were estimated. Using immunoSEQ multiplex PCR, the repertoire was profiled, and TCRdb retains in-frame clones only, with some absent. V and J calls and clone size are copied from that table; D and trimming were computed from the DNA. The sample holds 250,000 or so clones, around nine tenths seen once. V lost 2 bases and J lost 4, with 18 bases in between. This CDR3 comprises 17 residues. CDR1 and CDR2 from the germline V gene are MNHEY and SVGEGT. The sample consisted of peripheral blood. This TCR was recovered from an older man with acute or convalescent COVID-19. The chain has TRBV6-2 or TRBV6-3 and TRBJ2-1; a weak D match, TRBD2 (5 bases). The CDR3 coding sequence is TGTGCCAGCAGTTACCCCTTGGATGGGAGAGAATACAATGAGCAGTTCTTC. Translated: CASSYPLDGREYNEQFF.